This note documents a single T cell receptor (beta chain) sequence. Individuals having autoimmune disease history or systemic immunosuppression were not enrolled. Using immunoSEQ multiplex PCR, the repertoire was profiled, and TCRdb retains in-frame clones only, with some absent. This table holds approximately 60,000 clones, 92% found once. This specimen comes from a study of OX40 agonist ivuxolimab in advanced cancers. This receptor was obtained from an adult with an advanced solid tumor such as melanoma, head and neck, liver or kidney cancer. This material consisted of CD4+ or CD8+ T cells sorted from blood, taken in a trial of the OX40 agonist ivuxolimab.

The CDR3 nucleotides read TGTGCCAGCAGCTTAGGTCGCGGGGGCCGGGTGCAAGAGACCCAGTACTTC. Its translation: CASSLGRGGRVQETQYF. This chain uses TRBV7-9 with TRBJ2-5; possible D gene TRBD2, 7 bases. The CDR3 contains 17 residues. Per germline, CDR1 SEHNR and CDR2 FQNEAQ (reference sequence). Trimming shortened V by 1 base and J by 2 bases, and 17 bases separated the two germline ends.